The rows below give T cell receptor beta chains drawn from one sample of a study of beta chain features in type 1 diabetes. Sequenced by immunoSEQ multiplex PCR; TCRdb stores in-frame clones only, minus some. The repertoire has 550,000 to 850,000 clones, around an eighth of them found once; the top ten carry about 0.02%. Sequenced input: naive CD4+ T cells from blood. These receptors were taken from a man aged 18 to 29 with type 1 diabetes. Each CDR3 is given with its conserved first and last residue. The order of the fields is clone size, D gene, J gene, V gene, CDR3 protein, CDR3 DNA. The D gene is left open where the match is weak. Size tells how often a clone was seen (once, few, many) or the class of an expanded clone, and some rows leave it out.

abundance: NA
d_gene: NA
j_gene: TRBJ2-5
v_gene: TRBV5-4
CDR3aa: CASSLTSRETQYF
CDR3nt: TGTGCCAGCAGCTTGACTAGCAGGGAGACCCAGTACTTC

abundance: NA
d_gene: TRBD1
j_gene: TRBJ1-2
v_gene: TRBV6-6
CDR3aa: CASSPDRDFYGYTF
CDR3nt: TGTGCCAGCAGTCCGGACAGGGACTTCTATGGCTACACCTTC

abundance: NA
d_gene: NA
j_gene: TRBJ2-3
v_gene: TRBV7-9
CDR3aa: CASSPGTGPRTDTQYF
CDR3nt: TGTGCCAGCAGCCCCGGAACAGGACCGCGCACAGATACGCAGTATTTT

abundance: few
d_gene: NA
j_gene: TRBJ1-5
v_gene: TRBV7-2
CDR3aa: CASSLNNQPQHF
CDR3nt: TGTGCCAGCAGTCTCAACAATCAGCCCCAGCATTTT

abundance: NA
d_gene: NA
j_gene: TRBJ1-1
v_gene: TRBV7-9
CDR3aa: CASNPMGGNTEAFF
CDR3nt: TGTGCCAGCAACCCGATGGGGGGGAACACTGAAGCTTTCTTT

abundance: NA
d_gene: TRBD1
j_gene: TRBJ1-2
v_gene: TRBV13
CDR3aa: CASRRSGGYGYTF
CDR3nt: TGTGCCAGCAGGAGATCAGGGGGATATGGCTACACCTTC

abundance: NA
d_gene: NA
j_gene: TRBJ2-3
v_gene: TRBV11-2
CDR3aa: CASSWGLSTDTQYF
CDR3nt: TGTGCCAGCAGCTGGGGACTGAGCACAGATACGCAGTATTTT

abundance: NA
d_gene: NA
j_gene: TRBJ1-2
v_gene: TRBV6-5
CDR3aa: CASTSADRRLGYTF
CDR3nt: TGTGCCAGCACCTCCGCGGACAGAAGGTTGGGCTACACCTTC

abundance: few
d_gene: NA
j_gene: TRBJ1-4
v_gene: TRBV6-1
CDR3aa: CASSDTGTHEKLFF
CDR3nt: TGTGCCAGCAGCGATACCGGGACACACGAAAAACTGTTTTTT

abundance: NA
d_gene: NA
j_gene: TRBJ2-1
v_gene: TRBV4-1
CDR3aa: CASSQEYPYLGESNEQFF
CDR3nt: TGCGCCAGCAGCCAAGAATACCCATACCTGGGGGAGTCAAATGAGCAGTTCTTC

abundance: NA
d_gene: NA
j_gene: TRBJ1-6
v_gene: TRBV15
CDR3aa: CATSRDGDSPLHF
CDR3nt: TGTGCCACCAGCAGAGATGGTGATTCACCCCTCCACTTT

abundance: NA
d_gene: NA
j_gene: TRBJ1-1
v_gene: TRBV5-1
CDR3aa: CASSPDSGTEAFF
CDR3nt: TGCGCCAGCAGCCCCGACAGTGGCACTGAAGCTTTCTTT

abundance: few
d_gene: NA
j_gene: TRBJ1-2
v_gene: TRBV9
CDR3aa: CASSVSGLYGYTF
CDR3nt: TGTGCCAGCAGCGTATCCGGGCTCTATGGCTACACCTTC

abundance: NA
d_gene: NA
j_gene: TRBJ2-3
v_gene: TRBV5-1
CDR3aa: CASSLAGGSSSGTDTQYF
CDR3nt: TGCGCCAGCAGCTTGGCGGGCGGCTCTAGCTCTGGCACAGATACGCAGTATTTT

abundance: few
d_gene: NA
j_gene: TRBJ1-2
v_gene: TRBV28
CDR3aa: CASSLSHGYTF
CDR3nt: TGTGCCAGCAGTTTATCACATGGCTACACCTTC

abundance: once
d_gene: TRBD1
j_gene: TRBJ2-7
v_gene: TRBV5-1
CDR3aa: CASHRTGVHEQYF
CDR3nt: TGCGCCAGCCACCGGACAGGGGTGCACGAGCAGTACTTC

abundance: few
d_gene: NA
j_gene: TRBJ2-7
v_gene: TRBV4-1
CDR3aa: CASSQVSGLSSYEQYF
CDR3nt: TGCGCCAGCAGCCAAGTGAGCGGTCTAAGCTCCTACGAGCAGTACTTC

abundance: NA
d_gene: NA
j_gene: TRBJ2-7
v_gene: TRBV6-1
CDR3aa: CASSELGNYEQYF
CDR3nt: TGTGCCAGCAGTGAATTAGGCAACTACGAGCAGTACTTC

abundance: few
d_gene: NA
j_gene: TRBJ2-5
v_gene: TRBV30
CDR3aa: CAWTGFPEETQYF
CDR3nt: TGTGCCTGGACTGGCTTTCCGGAGGAGACCCAGTACTTC

abundance: few
d_gene: NA
j_gene: TRBJ1-2
v_gene: TRBV30
CDR3aa: CAWGTKDGKLIYGYTF
CDR3nt: TGTGCCTGGGGGACAAAGGACGGAAAGTTGATCTATGGCTACACCTTC

abundance: few
d_gene: TRBD1
j_gene: TRBJ1-2
v_gene: TRBV19
CDR3aa: CASSLEYRGNYGYTF
CDR3nt: TGTGCCAGTAGCCTGGAGTACAGGGGAAACTATGGCTACACCTTC

abundance: NA
d_gene: NA
j_gene: TRBJ1-5
v_gene: TRBV27
CDR3aa: CASSLTRVSNQPQHF
CDR3nt: TGTGCCAGCAGTTTAACCAGGGTGTCCAATCAGCCCCAGCATTTT

abundance: NA
d_gene: NA
j_gene: TRBJ1-5
v_gene: TRBV10-3
CDR3aa: CAISIDGGNQPQHF
CDR3nt: TGTGCCATCAGCATAGACGGAGGCAATCAGCCCCAGCATTTT

abundance: few
d_gene: NA
j_gene: TRBJ2-2
v_gene: TRBV30
CDR3aa: CAWRSSNTGELFF
CDR3nt: TGTGCCTGGAGGTCAAGCAACACCGGGGAGCTGTTTTTT

abundance: few
d_gene: NA
j_gene: TRBJ2-1
v_gene: TRBV30
CDR3aa: CAWSPPSGLNEQFF
CDR3nt: TGTGCCTGGAGCCCGCCCTCGGGGCTCAATGAGCAGTTCTTC

abundance: NA
d_gene: NA
j_gene: TRBJ1-4
v_gene: TRBV23-1
CDR3aa: CASSQSYVGREKLFF
CDR3nt: TGCGCCAGCAGTCAATCTTATGTAGGGAGGGAAAAACTGTTTTTT

abundance: NA
d_gene: TRBD1
j_gene: TRBJ1-2
v_gene: TRBV25-1
CDR3aa: CASSRGQGFYGYTF
CDR3nt: TGTGCCAGCAGTCGAGGACAGGGGTTCTATGGCTACACCTTC

abundance: few
d_gene: NA
j_gene: TRBJ1-4
v_gene: TRBV10-3
CDR3aa: CATKGQGEKLFF
CDR3nt: TGTGCCACCAAAGGCCAGGGGGAAAAACTGTTTTTT

abundance: NA
d_gene: NA
j_gene: TRBJ1-2
v_gene: TRBV28
CDR3aa: CASSLPTGNYGYTF
CDR3nt: TGTGCCAGCAGTTTACCTACAGGGAACTATGGCTACACCTTC

abundance: few
d_gene: NA
j_gene: TRBJ1-1
v_gene: TRBV29-1
CDR3aa: CSVEVNGPGRTEAFF
CDR3nt: TGCAGCGTTGAAGTAAACGGCCCAGGTAGGACTGAAGCTTTCTTT

abundance: few
d_gene: TRBD1
j_gene: TRBJ1-1
v_gene: TRBV23-1
CDR3aa: CASVPGQSDTEAFF
CDR3nt: TGCGCCAGCGTCCCGGGACAGTCGGACACTGAAGCTTTCTTT

abundance: few
d_gene: NA
j_gene: TRBJ1-5
v_gene: TRBV7-2
CDR3aa: CASSFAVGGGQPQHF
CDR3nt: TGTGCCAGCAGCTTCGCCGTGGGAGGAGGACAGCCCCAGCATTTT

abundance: few
d_gene: NA
j_gene: TRBJ1-4
v_gene: TRBV7-2
CDR3aa: CASSQDRDFLKLFF
CDR3nt: TGTGCCAGCAGCCAAGATCGGGACTTTTTGAAACTGTTTTTT

abundance: NA
d_gene: NA
j_gene: TRBJ1-1
v_gene: TRBV6-5
CDR3aa: CASSYSYRRSTEAFF
CDR3nt: TGTGCCAGCAGTTACTCGTACAGACGAAGTACTGAAGCTTTCTTT

abundance: NA
d_gene: TRBD1
j_gene: TRBJ1-1
v_gene: TRBV27
CDR3aa: CASSPGQGRRTEAFF
CDR3nt: TGTGCCAGCAGTCCCGGACAGGGAAGGAGGACTGAAGCTTTCTTT

abundance: few
d_gene: NA
j_gene: TRBJ1-1
v_gene: TRBV7-8
CDR3aa: CASSLPGIAEAFF
CDR3nt: TGTGCCAGCAGCTTACCTGGCATCGCTGAAGCTTTCTTT

abundance: few
d_gene: NA
j_gene: TRBJ2-3
v_gene: TRBV9
CDR3aa: CASSAGDSTDTQYF
CDR3nt: TGTGCCAGCAGCGCAGGGGACAGCACAGATACGCAGTATTTT

abundance: few
d_gene: TRBD1
j_gene: TRBJ1-1
v_gene: TRBV7-9
CDR3aa: CASSRQGGGTEAFF
CDR3nt: TGTGCCAGCAGTCGACAGGGAGGGGGAACTGAAGCTTTCTTT

abundance: NA
d_gene: NA
j_gene: TRBJ1-5
v_gene: TRBV18
CDR3aa: CASSPPGKASNQPQHF
CDR3nt: TGTGCCAGCTCACCACCGGGGAAAGCGAGCAATCAGCCCCAGCATTTT

abundance: NA
d_gene: TRBD1
j_gene: TRBJ1-4
v_gene: TRBV9
CDR3aa: CASSVATGQGYNEKLFF
CDR3nt: TGTGCCAGCAGCGTAGCTACGGGACAGGGGTATAATGAAAAACTGTTTTTT

abundance: NA
d_gene: TRBD1
j_gene: TRBJ1-2
v_gene: TRBV18
CDR3aa: CASSLTGGEDGYTF
CDR3nt: TGTGCCAGCTCCCTGACAGGGGGAGAAGATGGCTACACCTTC

abundance: once
d_gene: TRBD1
j_gene: TRBJ1-1
v_gene: TRBV7-9
CDR3aa: CASSLDGTGVTEAFF
CDR3nt: TGTGCCAGCAGCTTAGATGGGACAGGGGTCACTGAAGCTTTCTTT

abundance: NA
d_gene: TRBD1
j_gene: TRBJ1-5
v_gene: TRBV4-1
CDR3aa: CASSQLGTGVNQPQHF
CDR3nt: TGCGCCAGCAGCCAACTCGGGACAGGAGTTAATCAGCCCCAGCATTTT

abundance: NA
d_gene: NA
j_gene: TRBJ1-1
v_gene: TRBV7-8
CDR3aa: CASSFKPGTTEAFF
CDR3nt: TGTGCCAGCAGCTTTAAACCAGGGACCACTGAAGCTTTCTTT

abundance: NA
d_gene: NA
j_gene: TRBJ2-5
v_gene: TRBV10-1
CDR3aa: CASSDRETQYF
CDR3nt: TGCGCCAGCAGTGATCGGGAGACCCAGTACTTC

abundance: NA
d_gene: NA
j_gene: TRBJ1-1
v_gene: TRBV23-1
CDR3aa: CASSQHQGTEAFF
CDR3nt: TGCGCCAGCAGTCAACATCAGGGAACTGAAGCTTTCTTT

abundance: NA
d_gene: TRBD2
j_gene: TRBJ2-2
v_gene: TRBV9
CDR3aa: CASSASGANTGELFF
CDR3nt: TGTGCCAGCAGCGCTAGCGGGGCGAACACCGGGGAGCTGTTTTTT

abundance: NA
d_gene: NA
j_gene: TRBJ1-2
v_gene: TRBV5-1
CDR3aa: CASSLEPGVVYTF
CDR3nt: TGCGCCAGCAGCTTAGAGCCTGGGGTTGTCTACACCTTC

abundance: NA
d_gene: NA
j_gene: TRBJ2-2
v_gene: TRBV5-4
CDR3aa: CASSLGQGRAIGELFF
CDR3nt: TGTGCCAGCAGCTTAGGGCAGGGCCGCGCGATCGGGGAGCTGTTTTTT

abundance: few
d_gene: NA
j_gene: TRBJ1-2
v_gene: TRBV13
CDR3aa: CASSGTGYGYTF
CDR3nt: TGTGCCAGCAGCGGCACAGGATATGGCTACACCTTC

abundance: NA
d_gene: NA
j_gene: TRBJ1-1
v_gene: TRBV30
CDR3aa: CARSLGRTDTEAFF
CDR3nt: TGTGCCCGTTCCCTCGGAAGGACCGACACTGAAGCTTTCTTT

abundance: NA
d_gene: TRBD1
j_gene: TRBJ1-2
v_gene: TRBV29-1
CDR3aa: CSVDVGQGNGYTF
CDR3nt: TGCAGCGTTGATGTGGGACAGGGTAATGGCTACACCTTC

abundance: NA
d_gene: NA
j_gene: TRBJ2-7
v_gene: TRBV5-1
CDR3aa: CASSFDDEQYF
CDR3nt: TGCGCCAGCAGCTTCGACGACGAGCAGTACTTC

abundance: few
d_gene: NA
j_gene: TRBJ2-4
v_gene: TRBV7-9
CDR3aa: CASSPTALIAKNIQYF
CDR3nt: TGTGCCAGCAGCCCTACAGCTCTCATAGCCAAAAACATTCAGTACTTC

abundance: NA
d_gene: NA
j_gene: TRBJ2-7
v_gene: TRBV18
CDR3aa: CASSPNRVTSEQYF
CDR3nt: TGTGCCAGCTCACCAAACAGGGTGACCTCCGAGCAGTACTTC

abundance: NA
d_gene: TRBD1
j_gene: TRBJ2-7
v_gene: TRBV29-1
CDR3aa: CSVRQGNNEQYF
CDR3nt: TGCAGCGTTCGACAGGGTAACAACGAGCAGTACTTC

abundance: few
d_gene: NA
j_gene: TRBJ1-1
v_gene: TRBV30
CDR3aa: CAWSVPERGNTEAFF
CDR3nt: TGTGCCTGGAGTGTACCGGAGAGGGGGAACACTGAAGCTTTCTTT